Following are 26 T cell receptor beta chains from one sample sequenced in a study of shared clonotypes between healthy human individuals. The table came from immunoSEQ multiplex PCR; TCRdb's copy has only in-frame clones and leaves some out. The sample records roughly 500,000 clones, around 79% being singletons. The sequenced material came from PBMCs. These receptors were collected from a middle-aged woman in good health. Some clones in this sample may be carry-over from other donors' samples.

The CDR3 DNA reads TGTGCCAGCAGCAAAGGACTGACCTCTGGGGCCAACGTCCTGACTTTC. It codes for CASSKGLTSGANVLTF. The V and J genes are TRBV14 and TRBJ2-6; D perhaps matches TRBD2 (5 bases). The V gene's germline CDR1 is SGHDN and CDR2 FVKESK. There are 16 residues in the CDR3. Trimming shortened V by 5 bases and J by 0 bases, and 11 bases separated the two germline ends.

The chain combines TRBV5-6 with TRBJ2-7; no clear D gene. The CDR3 runs to 13 residues. V lost 0 bases, J lost 3 bases, and 7 bases lay in between. The germline CDR1 and CDR2 sequences are SGHDT and YYEEEE. CDR3 bases: TGTGCCAGCAGCTTGGGTGGGTACTACGAGCAGTACTTC. Amino acid sequence: CASSLGGYYEQYF.

The V and J genes are TRBV18 and TRBJ1-1, with a possible D match to TRBD1 (6 bases). The CDR3 runs 14 residues. The germline V and J ends were trimmed by 3 bases and 4 bases, with 12 bases remaining between them. The V gene's germline CDR1 is KGHSH and CDR2 LQKENI. The CDR3 sequence is CASSPGGRGTEAFF. As DNA, the CDR3 is TGTGCCAGCTCACCGGGGGGCAGGGGCACTGAAGCTTTCTTT.

The chain has TRBV28 and TRBJ1-2; D remains unclear. Looked up from germline, CDR1 is MDHEN and CDR2 is SYDVKM. The CDR3 runs 11 residues. V lost 6 bases and J 4 bases, leaving 6 bases between the germline ends. The CDR3 DNA is TGTGCCAGCAGGCAAGTCTATGGCTACACCTTC. Translated, it gives CASRQVYGYTF.

The V and J genes are TRBV6-1 and TRBJ1-2; a weak D match, TRBD1 (5 bases). Trimming removed 3 bases from V and 7 bases from J, with 12 bases in between. The V gene's germline CDR1 is MNHNS and CDR2 SASEGT. The CDR3 covers 13 residues. The CDR3 loop reads CASSEGPWGGYTF. CDR3 sequence (DNA): TGTGCCAGCAGTGAGGGACCTTGGGGTGGCTACACCTTC.

There are a few counts of this clone. The chain recombines TRBV28 with TRBJ2-5, with D possibly being TRBD2 (6 bases). The assigned J gene may be wrong: the sequence end matches TRBJ2-7 better. Germline V gene sequence: CDR1 MDHEN, CDR2 SYDVKM. The CDR3 runs to 18 residues. CDR3 sequence: CASSSPPGGEGRLYEQYF. The CDR3 region has the DNA TGTGCCAGCAGTTCCCCGCCCGGCGGAGAGGGGAGGTTATACGAGCAGTACTTC.

This chain joins TRBV2 and TRBJ1-6; D is uncertain. This CDR3 is 12 amino acids long. CDR1 and CDR2 (germline): SNHLY, FYNNEI. V dropped 2 bases and J dropped 11 bases, with 7 bases sitting between them. CDR3 protein: CASSESTTPLHF. The CDR3 coding sequence is TGTGCCAGCAGTGAAAGTACGACACCCCTCCACTTT.

The chain recombines TRBV6-4 with TRBJ2-2; TRBD2 is a possible D gene (5 bases). The germline V gene has CDR1 MRHNA and CDR2 SNTAGT. Trimming stripped 0 bases from V and 0 bases from J, with 5 bases between. The CDR3 loop spans 15 amino acids. The CDR3 loop is CASSDSRANTGELFF. The CDR3 DNA reads as TGTGCCAGCAGTGACTCGCGGGCGAACACCGGGGAGCTGTTTTTT.

This sequence joins TRBV20-1 and TRBJ1-1; D call uncertain. Germline CDR1 and CDR2: DFQATT and SNEGSKA (reference sequence). Trimming removed 5 bases at V and 0 bases at J, with 4 bases between. The CDR3 sequence is 11 residues long. DNA of the CDR3: TGCAGTGCTCTTATGAACACTGAAGCTTTCTTT. Translated, it gives CSALMNTEAFF.

Comments on this clone: The identical CDR3 is also encoded by other nucleotide sequences in the sample. This chain joins TRBV28 and TRBJ1-1; no definite D call. Germline V gives CDR1 MDHEN, CDR2 SYDVKM. With 2 bases removed from V and 1 base from J, the gap between germline ends came to 5 bases. The CDR3 sequence is 13 residues long. DNA of the CDR3: TGTGCCAGCAGTTTAGGGCAGAACACTGAAGCTTTCTTT. Translated, it gives CASSLGQNTEAFF. Full variable domain (outside the CDR3, taken from reference TRBV28 and TRBJ1-1): DVKVTQSSRYLVKRTGEKVFLECVQDMDHENMFWYRQDPGLGLRLIYFSYDVKMKEKGDIPEGYSVSREKKERFSLILESASTNQTSMYLCASSLGQNTEAFFGQGTRLTVV.

For this clone: The same CDR3 can be traced to other DNA sequences in this sample. This chain joins TRBV5-1 and TRBJ2-5; D call uncertain. This CDR3 is 11 amino acids long. V lost 3 bases and J 5 bases, leaving 5 bases between the germline ends. CDR1 is SGHRS and CDR2 is YFSETQ in the germline V gene. The CDR3 coding sequence is TGCGCCAGCAGCTCCGGGGAGACCCAGTACTTC. It specifies CASSSGETQYF.

V gene TRBV12-5 combines with J gene TRBJ2-1; TRBD2 agrees at 12 bases. The CDR3 totals 16 residues. The germline CDR1 and CDR2 sequences are LGHNT and FRNRAP. Unmatched junction bases numbered 4, after V lost 2 bases and J lost 5 bases. The CDR3 loop is CASGLSRTSGNNEQFF. CDR3 DNA: TGTGCTAGTGGTTTGTCTCGGACTAGCGGGAACAATGAGCAGTTCTTC.

The rearrangement uses TRBV5-1 and TRBJ2-7; D may match TRBD1 or TRBD2 (7 bases each). Germline values: CDR1 SGHRS, CDR2 YFSETQ. The CDR3 totals 15 residues. Trimming stripped 4 bases from V and 6 bases from J, with 20 bases between. CDR3 sequence (DNA): TGCGCCAGCAGCCCGGACGGCGGCAGGGGGGGCGAGCAGTACTTC. Its protein product is CASSPDGGRGGEQYF.

This clone came up many times. The V call is TRBV6-1, the J call TRBJ2-4, with 7 bases fitting TRBD1. The CDR3 spans 15 residues. V shed 7 bases and J 2 bases; nucleotides not matched to a gene: 8. Germline V CDR1 and CDR2: MNHNS, SASEGT. The CDR3 region has the DNA TGTGCCAGCACCTCCGGACAGGTGTCCAAAAACATTCAGTACTTC. Its protein product is CASTSGQVSKNIQYF.

The chain is built from TRBV7-8 and TRBJ2-2; D not resolved. Trimming removed 0 bases from V and 6 bases from J, with 8 bases in between. Germline V gene data show CDR1 as SGHVS and CDR2 as FQNEAQ. The CDR3 totals 14 residues. For the CDR3, the DNA is TGTGCCAGCAGCTTAGCTGGATGGGCCGGGGAGCTGTTTTTT. Translation gives CASSLAGWAGELFF.

In this sample, this clone turned up a few times. The rearrangement joins TRBV10-3 to TRBJ2-7; the match to TRBD2 covers 8 bases. The V gene's germline CDR1 is ENHRY and CDR2 SYGVKD. The junction had 0 bases not matched to a gene; V was cut back by 0 bases and J by 2 bases. The CDR3 is made up of 14 amino acids. CDR3 nucleotide sequence: TGTGCCATCAGTGAGTCGGGACTAGCCTACGAGCAGTACTTC. This sequence encodes CAISESGLAYEQYF.

The rearrangement joins TRBV18 to TRBJ2-6; no clear D gene. V shed 2 bases and J shed 1 base, with 12 bases lying between them. This CDR3 is 17 amino acids long. In germline, CDR1 is KGHSH, CDR2 LQKENI. CDR3 bases: TGTGCCAGCTCACCAGGTCCACCCAGGTCTGGGGCCAACGTCCTGACTTTC. The encoded protein is CASSPGPPRSGANVLTF.

Points on this clone: Other DNA sequences in the same sample also yield this CDR3. This chain connects TRBV28 to TRBJ1-2; D unresolved. Germline lookup yields CDR1 MDHEN and CDR2 SYDVKM. V was clipped by 6 bases and J by 5 bases, with 7 bases between them. This CDR3 comprises 11 residues. This CDR3 reads CASSLDYGYTF. The CDR3 bases are TGTGCCAGCAGCTTAGATTATGGCTACACCTTC.

The chain is built from TRBV6-1 and TRBJ2-7; the D is unclear. The CDR3 has 12 residues. V lost 0 bases and J lost 3, with 3 bases in between. Germline CDR1 is MNHNS and CDR2 is SASEGT. The CDR3 nucleotides read TGTGCCAGCAGTGAAGCTAACTACGAGCAGTACTTC. Protein: CASSEANYEQYF.

Concerning this clone: This sequence is one base from a far larger clone and is likely a read error. The chain uses TRBV30 and TRBJ2-2; TRBD2 might be the D (5 bases). The V gene's germline CDR1 is GTSNPN and CDR2 SVGIG (reference sequence). This CDR3 region has 17 residues. V was clipped by 8 bases and J by 0 bases, with 22 bases between them. CDR3 sequence reads: CARGLPPGRANTGELFF. The DNA for the CDR3 is TGTGCCCGGGGATTACCCCCCGGGCGGGCGAACACCGGGGAGCTGTTTTTT. The variable domain in full, completed from reference TRBV30 and TRBJ2-2, reads SQTIHQWPATLVQPVGSPLSLECTVEGTSNPNLYWYRQAAGRGLQLLFYSVGIGQISSEVPQNLSASRPQDRQFILSSKKLLLSDSGFYLCARGLPPGRANTGELFFGEGSRLTVL.

The chain has TRBV6-1 and TRBJ2-7; maybe TRBD1 (7 bases). Trimming pared 3 bases from V and 3 bases from J, leaving 12 bases between. From germline, CDR1 is MNHNS and CDR2 SASEGT. The CDR3 has 14 residues. CDR3 amino acids: CASSERGQIYEQYF. DNA for the CDR3: TGTGCCAGCAGTGAGCGGGGACAGATCTACGAGCAGTACTTC.

The V and J genes are TRBV5-8 and TRBJ1-4; a possible D gene is TRBD1 (5 bases). Germline values: CDR1 SGHTS, CDR2 YDEGEE. The V and J ends lost 4 bases and 8 bases respectively, with 15 bases between them. The CDR3 consists of 14 residues. The CDR3 sequence: CASSQGSRIEKLFF. CDR3 DNA sequence: TGTGCCAGCAGCCAGGGTTCCCGAATAGAAAAACTGTTTTTT.

The CDR3: CATRKTPGSQNATNEKLFF. The DNA of the CDR3 is TGTGCCACGCGTAAGACCCCGGGCAGCCAGAATGCAACTAATGAAAAACTGTTTTTT. The genes are TRBV10-3 and TRBJ1-4; D is ambiguous. V gave up 10 bases and J gave up 0 bases, with 27 bases separating them. CDR1 is ENHRY and CDR2 is SYGVKD in the germline V gene. This CDR3 comprises 19 residues.

This clone was counted once. The V call is TRBV30, the J call TRBJ2-7; 8 nucleotides match TRBD1. Germline CDR1 and CDR2: GTSNPN and SVGIG (reference sequence). The CDR3 sequence is 13 residues long. After removal of 4 bases from V and 7 bases from J, the junction contained 9 bases not matched to a gene. This CDR3 reads CAWTFTGGKEQYF. DNA for the CDR3: TGTGCCTGGACGTTCACAGGGGGTAAGGAGCAGTACTTC.

The rearrangement joins TRBV28 to TRBJ2-1; tentatively, D is TRBD1 or TRBD2 (6 bases each). The CDR3 consists of 16 residues. CDR1 is MDHEN and CDR2 is SYDVKM in the germline V gene. V lost 3 bases, J lost 0 bases, and 12 bases lay in between. CDR3 DNA: TGTGCCAGCAGTTTGGGGGGCGCCGGCTCCTACAATGAGCAGTTCTTC. As protein: CASSLGGAGSYNEQFF.

The gene calls are TRBV2 and TRBJ2-7; 8 bases map to TRBD1. Germline V gene sequence: CDR1 SNHLY, CDR2 FYNNEI. Germline trimming cut 5 bases from V and 5 bases from J; bases unmatched to any gene: 5. This CDR3 has 13 residues. The CDR3 sequence: CASSSRTGNEQYF. The CDR3, as DNA: TGTGCCAGCAGTTCCCGGACAGGGAACGAGCAGTACTTC.